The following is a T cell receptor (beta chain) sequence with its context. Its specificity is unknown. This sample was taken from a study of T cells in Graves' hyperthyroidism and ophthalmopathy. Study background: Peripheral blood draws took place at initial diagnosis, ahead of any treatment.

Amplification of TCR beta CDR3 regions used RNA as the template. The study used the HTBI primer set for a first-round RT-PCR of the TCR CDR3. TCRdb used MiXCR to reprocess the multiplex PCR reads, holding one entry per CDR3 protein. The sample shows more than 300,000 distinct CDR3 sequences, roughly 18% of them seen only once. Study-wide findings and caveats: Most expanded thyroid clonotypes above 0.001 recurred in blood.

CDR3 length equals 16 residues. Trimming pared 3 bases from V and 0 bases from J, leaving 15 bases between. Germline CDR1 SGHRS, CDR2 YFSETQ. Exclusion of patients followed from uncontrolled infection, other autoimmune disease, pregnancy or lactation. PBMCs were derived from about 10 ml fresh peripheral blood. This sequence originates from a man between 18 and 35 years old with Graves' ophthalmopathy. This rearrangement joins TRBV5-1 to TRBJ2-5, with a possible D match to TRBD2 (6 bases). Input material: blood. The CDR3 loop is CASSSRGGSYQETQYF. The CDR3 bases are TGCGCCAGCAGCTCCCGAGGAGGGAGCTACCAAGAGACCCAGTACTTC.